This T cell receptor (beta chain) stems from a study of blood T cell repertoires in COVID-19 (dated by TCRdb to the early 2020s). As for the study more broadly: The collaborator samples originated in the United States, Italy and Spain and spanned the acute and convalescent phases of COVID-19. The repertoires were released in a freely available public database meant as a resource for research on the immune response to SARS-CoV-2. Samples were obtained from the ongoing ImmuneRACE study (first 160 participants) and from about 1,300 subjects provided by 6 global collaborators. The material from the prospective study consisted of cDNA or gDNA derived from T cells, B-cell-depleted T cells, or PBMCs. Deeply sampled blood TCRbeta repertoires from subjects exposed to, actively infected with, or recovered from COVID-19 were included in the dataset. Where HLA class I and class II types were available, the types were taken from metadata supplied by the sample provider, not from assay-based typing. Sample metadata almost always included a de-identified subject ID, COVID-19 status, age in years and sex.

Paper-wide results and their limitations: Clinical and demographic metadata were provided uncurated, with the amount varying by source and participant.

Whole blood was collected in K2EDTA tubes by collaborating institutions according to the institutions' own protocols. For TCRbeta analysis, collaborators shipped samples in one of three forms: frozen whole blood, isolated PBMCs, or DNA extracted from either of those sample types. TCRbeta CDR3 regions were amplified from genomic DNA using the immunoSEQ Assay, a bias-controlled multiplex PCR. The paper's data handling went like this. The number of nucleated cells in each sample was estimated by amplification of reference gene primers within the assay. To quantify the absolute abundance of each unique TCRbeta CDR3 rearrangement, sequence reads were collapsed and filtered. Productive Simpson clonality was computed per sample as the square root of Simpson's diversity index over productive rearrangements. Here the immuneACCESS table is served through TCRdb, limited to in-frame sequences with V and J called. Missing clones are a known gap in these copies; in checked studies unresolved V genes cover under half, and the rest lacks a known reason. V and J calls and clone size come straight from that table; D and trimming were deduced from the DNA. Across this sample there are some 120,000 clones, with about three quarters seen only once. Roughly 2% of the sample rests with the top ten.

For this clone: Its antigen is currently not known. The sample holds no much larger clone one base away, and base qualities are not on file.

Including cysteine and phenylalanine, the CDR3 has 15 amino acids. Only the CDR3 DNA is retained, 45 bases long and in frame from the first base. CDR1 and CDR2, looked up from the germline V gene, are SGHTA and FQGNSA. Relative to germline, V is missing 2 bases and J is missing 4 bases, with 5 bases of the junction outside any gene match. The sequencing sample was made of peripheral blood. This sequence uses TRBV7-2 and TRBJ1-2, with 9 bases aligning to TRBD1. This TCR derives from a woman in her 70s with acute or convalescent COVID-19. The CDR3 loop reads CASSLSPGQGYGYTF. In nucleotide form, the sequence is TGTGCCAGCAGCTTAAGCCCGGGACAGGGCTATGGCTACACCTTC.